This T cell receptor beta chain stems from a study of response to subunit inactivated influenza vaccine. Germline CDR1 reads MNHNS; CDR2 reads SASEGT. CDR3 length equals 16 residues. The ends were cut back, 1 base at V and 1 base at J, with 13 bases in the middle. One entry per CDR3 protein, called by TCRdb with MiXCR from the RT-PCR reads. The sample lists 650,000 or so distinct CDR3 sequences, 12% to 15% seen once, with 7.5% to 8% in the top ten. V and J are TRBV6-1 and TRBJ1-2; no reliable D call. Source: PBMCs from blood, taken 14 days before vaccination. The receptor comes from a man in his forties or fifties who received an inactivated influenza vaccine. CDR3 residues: CASSEGLAQSNYGYTF. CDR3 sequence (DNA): TGTGCCAGCAGTGAAGGATTGGCCCAAAGTAACTATGGCTACACCTTC.